Presented here are 18 T cell receptor beta chains from one specimen sequenced in a study of T cells in Graves' hyperthyroidism and ophthalmopathy. RNA transcripts yielded amplified TCR beta CDR3 regions. Primed by the HTBI set, a first-round RT-PCR was run on the TCR CDR3. MiXCR, run by TCRdb on the multiplex PCR reads, gives a single entry per CDR3 protein. The sample has some 570,000 distinct CDR3 sequences, roughly 18% seen once; the top ten hold roughly 18%. The sequencing sample was made of blood. The receptor set was obtained from a woman in her late teens or twenties with Graves' ophthalmopathy.

Many counts were recorded for this clonotype. The chain is built from TRBV6-1 and TRBJ2-7, with a possible D match to TRBD1 (5 bases). Trimming stripped 4 bases from V and 4 bases from J, with 14 bases between. The CDR3 has 14 residues. Per germline, CDR1 MNHNS and CDR2 SASEGT. The DNA for the CDR3 is TGTGCCAGCAGTGGATCCCCAGGGTCGTACGAGCAGTACTTC. It translates to CASSGSPGSYEQYF.

This clonotype has more than one count but fewer than ten. In DNA, the CDR3 is TGTGCCAGCAGCCATGGGACAGGAAGAAATCAGCCCCAGCATTTT. This translates into CASSHGTGRNQPQHF. The gene calls are TRBV5-8 and TRBJ1-5; 8 nucleotides line up with TRBD1. Losses at the gene ends were 4 bases for V and 4 bases for J; bases not matched to a gene: 7. CDR1 is SGHTS, CDR2 YDEGEE, per germline. The CDR3 runs to 15 residues.

The CDR3 reads CASSMPGLSETQYF. The CDR3 nucleotides read TGTGCCAGTAGTATGCCAGGGTTGTCAGAGACCCAGTACTTC. The V call is TRBV19, the J call TRBJ2-5; D is perhaps TRBD1 (5 bases). The CDR3 loop spans 14 amino acids. Germline assignment: CDR1 LNHDA and CDR2 SQIVND (reference sequence). V lost 3 bases, J lost 4 bases, and 12 bases lay in between.

The genes are TRBV7-9 and TRBJ2-1; 12 bases agree with TRBD2. The CDR3 is 21 amino acids. Germline V gives CDR1 SEHNR, CDR2 FQNEAQ (reference sequence). The V and J ends lost 5 bases and 2 bases, in that order; junction bases with no gene match: 19. The CDR3 loop reads CASSPASGSSGRAGAYNEQFF. The CDR3, as DNA: TGTGCCAGCAGCCCCGCGTCCGGGTCTAGCGGGAGGGCCGGGGCCTACAATGAGCAGTTCTTC.

This clonotype was observed many times. This rearrangement joins TRBV30 to TRBJ2-7; D possibly corresponds to TRBD2 (7 bases). Trimming removed 0 bases at V and 6 bases at J, with 12 bases between. The CDR3 sequence is 13 residues long. CDR1 and CDR2 (germline): GTSNPN, SVGIG (reference sequence). The CDR3 spells CAWSVGGGFEQYF. The CDR3 bases are TGTGCCTGGAGTGTGGGGGGGGGCTTCGAGCAGTACTTC.

The V call is TRBV6-1, the J call TRBJ1-5; TRBD1 might be the D (6 bases). The germline V gene has CDR1 MNHNS and CDR2 SASEGT. Deletions cut 6 bases from V and 5 bases from J, with 17 bases between. This CDR3 is 15 amino acids long. CDR3 protein: CASRSLRDIDQPQHF. DNA of the CDR3: TGTGCCAGCAGATCCCTCCGGGACATCGATCAGCCCCAGCATTTT.

In this sample, this clonotype turned up many times. V and J are TRBV2 and TRBJ1-3; TRBD1 might be the D (5 bases). V lost 6 bases to trimming and J lost 4 bases, with 16 bases between them. The CDR3 totals 15 residues. Germline CDR1 reads SNHLY; CDR2 reads FYNNEI. CDR3 residues: CASRSTGTGGNTIYF. CDR3 in DNA: TGTGCCAGCAGGTCGACCGGGACCGGGGGAAACACCATATATTTT.

This clonotype was found many times. The chain uses TRBV18 and TRBJ1-2; D remains ambiguous. Trimming stripped 3 bases from V and 8 bases from J, with 22 bases between. CDR1 and CDR2 from the germline V gene are KGHSH and LQKENI. The CDR3 covers 16 residues. CDR3 protein: CASSPTDGDRLQGYTF. The CDR3 DNA sequence: TGTGCCAGCTCACCGACCGACGGGGATCGTCTCCAAGGCTACACCTTC. Based on the CDR3 plus reference TRBV18 and TRBJ1-2, the full variable domain is NAGVMQNPRHLVRRRGQEARLRCSPMKGHSHVYWYRQLPEEGLKFMVYLQKENIIDESGMPKERFSAEFPKEGPSILRIQQVVRGDSAAYFCASSPTDGDRLQGYTFGSGTRLTVV.

The chain carries TRBV7-6 and TRBJ1-2, with 9 bases aligning to TRBD1. After removal of 5 bases from V and 3 bases from J, the junction contained 13 bases not matched to a gene. This CDR3 is 17 amino acids long. Per the germline V gene, CDR1 is SGHVS and CDR2 is FNYEAQ. CDR3 sequence reads: CASSAQFLGQGDYGYTF. The CDR3 region has the DNA TGTGCCAGCAGCGCCCAGTTCTTGGGACAGGGAGACTATGGCTACACCTTC. Full variable domain (outside the CDR3, taken from reference TRBV7-6 and TRBJ1-2): GAGVSQSPRYKVTKRGQDVALRCDPISGHVSLYWYRQALGQGPEFLTYFNYEAQQDKSGLPNDRFSAERPEGSISTLTIQRTEQRDSAMYRCASSAQFLGQGDYGYTFGSGTRLTVV.

This clonotype was recorded at least ten times. In DNA, the CDR3 is TGTGCCAGCAGCTTCTCGACAGGGGAAGCTTTCTTT. This sequence encodes CASSFSTGEAFF. The J gene is TRBJ1-1, the V gene TRBV7-9, with 7 bases matching TRBD1. Trimming took 3 bases from V and 8 from J; bases not matched to a gene: 3. CDR1 is SEHNR, CDR2 FQNEAQ, per germline (reference sequence). CDR3 length: 12 residues.

A few counts support this clonotype. The CDR3 DNA follows: TGTGCCAGCAGTTCACAGGGTTACACCGGGGAGCTGTTTTTT. This gives the protein CASSSQGYTGELFF. The chain employs TRBV27 and TRBJ2-2; tentative D call: TRBD1 (6 bases). CDR1 and CDR2 (germline): MNHEY, SMNVEV (reference sequence). V dropped 4 bases and J dropped 3 bases, with 9 bases sitting between them. This CDR3 is 14 amino acids long.

This clonotype was recorded at least ten times. The genes are TRBV5-1 and TRBJ1-1, with a possible D match to TRBD1 (5 bases). The CDR3 extends over 13 amino acids. Germline-derived CDR1 and CDR2 are SGHRS and YFSETQ. V was clipped by 0 bases and J by 6 bases, with 9 bases between them. For the CDR3, the DNA is TGCGCCAGCAGCTTGGCTGGGGGGGCTGAAGCTTTCTTT. Amino acids: CASSLAGGAEAFF.

This chain uses TRBV7-8 with TRBJ2-1, with 7 bases lining up with TRBD2. This CDR3 is built from 17 residues. V was pared by 5 bases and J by 5 bases, with 15 bases of the junction left unmatched. Germline V gives CDR1 SGHVS, CDR2 FQNEAQ. CDR3 sequence reads: CASSPSPGRESHNEQFF. CDR3 coding DNA: TGTGCCAGCAGCCCATCCCCCGGGCGGGAGTCTCACAATGAGCAGTTCTTC.

This clonotype was counted many times. The chain recombines TRBV7-8 with TRBJ2-1; TRBD2 is a possible D gene (5 bases). The CDR3 loop spans 15 amino acids. V was cut by 4 bases and J by 0 bases, with 10 bases left in between. The germline CDR1 and CDR2 sequences are SGHVS and FQNEAQ. For the CDR3, the DNA is TGTGCCAGCAGCTCTCGGGGTAGCTCCTACAATGAGCAGTTCTTC. This gives the protein CASSSRGSSYNEQFF.

This clonotype has more than one count but fewer than ten. The V and J genes are TRBV20-1 and TRBJ2-7, with D possibly TRBD1 on 6 matching bases. V lost 5 bases to trimming and J lost 2 bases, with 13 bases between them. Germline V gene lookup returns CDR1 DFQATT and CDR2 SNEGSKA (reference sequence). This CDR3 spans 13 amino acids. CDR3 nucleotides: TGCAGTGCTGGGGGCAGTTTGACCTACGAGCAGTACTTC. It yields the protein CSAGGSLTYEQYF.

This clonotype has a handful of counts. V and J are TRBV9 and TRBJ2-3; 12 bases fit TRBD2. The CDR3 runs to 17 residues. After removal of 1 base from V and 2 bases from J, the junction contained 5 bases not matched to a gene. Looked up from germline, CDR1 is SGDLS and CDR2 is YYNGEE. In DNA form, the CDR3 reads TGTGCCAGCAGCGTATCTTGGACTAGCGGGGTCACAGATACGCAGTATTTT. Translated: CASSVSWTSGVTDTQYF.

The rearrangement links TRBV3-1 to TRBJ2-3; 10 bases line up with TRBD2. V shed 0 bases, J shed 4 bases, and the junction held 4 bases outside the gene matches. Per the germline V gene, CDR1 is LGHDT and CDR2 is YNNKEL (reference sequence). This CDR3 region has 16 residues. CDR3 protein: CASSQDPTSGPDTQYF. As DNA, the CDR3 is TGTGCCAGCAGCCAAGACCCGACTAGCGGGCCAGATACGCAGTATTTT.

This clonotype was found a few times. The CDR3: CASSSNRRGAPYNSPLHF. For the CDR3, the DNA is TGTGCCAGCAGTTCAAACCGGCGGGGAGCGCCCTATAATTCACCCCTCCACTTT. This chain links TRBV6-1 with TRBJ1-6; D is unresolved. CDR1 MNHNS and CDR2 SASEGT come from the germline V gene. V lost 5 bases and J lost 2, with 19 bases in between. The CDR3 extends over 18 amino acids.